These 21 T cell receptor beta chains were sequenced from one sample in a study of OX40 agonist ivuxolimab in advanced cancers. Here immunoSEQ multiplex PCR was the method, and the copy in TCRdb shows in-frame clones only, minus some. The sample lists about 73,000 clones, 84% occurring once. Sequencing was performed on CD4+ or CD8+ T cells sorted from blood, taken in a trial of the OX40 agonist ivuxolimab. The receptors come from an adult with an advanced solid tumor such as melanoma, head and neck, liver or kidney cancer.

The chain recombines TRBV7-8 with TRBJ2-3, with 11 bases that match TRBD1. The CDR3 runs 15 residues. Germline V gene data show CDR1 as SGHVS and CDR2 as FQNEAQ. V gave up 5 bases and J gave up 2 bases; unmatched junction bases: 3. Written as DNA, the CDR3 is TGTGCCAGCAGCCGGGACAGGGGGGCCACAGATACGCAGTATTTT. It specifies CASSRDRGATDTQYF.

The chain recombines TRBV19 with TRBJ1-2, with D possibly TRBD1 on 6 matching bases. The CDR3 has 15 amino acids. Deletions cut 3 bases from V and 8 bases from J, with 19 bases between. Looked up from germline, CDR1 is LNHDA and CDR2 is SQIVND (reference sequence). Written as DNA, the CDR3 is TGTGCCAGTAGTATCCGCCGACAGGCCGGAGGGGGCTACACCTTC. Amino acids: CASSIRRQAGGGYTF.

The DNA for the CDR3 is TGTGCCAGTAGTAAGGTCAGCGGGAGTAACTACAATGAGCAGTTCTTC. It specifies CASSKVSGSNYNEQFF. This chain joins TRBV19 and TRBJ2-1, with TRBD2 identical over 8 bases. From germline, CDR1 is LNHDA and CDR2 SQIVND (reference sequence). The CDR3 runs to 16 residues. V shed 4 bases, J shed 3 bases, and the junction held 8 bases outside the gene matches.

The chain recombines TRBV10-3 with TRBJ1-5; 7 bases agree with TRBD1. J lost 5 bases, V lost 3 bases, and 13 bases had no gene match. Germline V gives CDR1 ENHRY, CDR2 SYGVKD. The CDR3 spans 17 residues. The CDR3 region is CAISERLGQGVDQPQHF. The CDR3 nucleotides read TGTGCCATCAGTGAACGATTGGGGCAGGGGGTTGATCAGCCCCAGCATTTT.

The gene calls are TRBV7-9 and TRBJ1-4; a weak D match, TRBD1 (6 bases). The CDR3 contains 15 residues. Trimming removed 5 bases at V and 7 bases at J, with 17 bases between. CDR1 SEHNR and CDR2 FQNEAQ come from the germline V gene (reference sequence). The CDR3 reads CASSTGQKGGEKLFF. CDR3 in DNA: TGTGCCAGCAGCACCGGACAGAAGGGTGGTGAAAAACTGTTTTTT.

This rearrangement joins TRBV6-1 to TRBJ2-3; 7 positions match TRBD2. Germline loops: CDR1 MNHNS, CDR2 SASEGT. With 2 bases clipped from V and 2 bases from J, the junction kept 10 bases outside the gene matches. The CDR3 contains 17 residues. The CDR3 coding sequence is TGTGCCAGCAGTGAATGGCCCCCGGGGGGTCACACAGATACGCAGTATTTT. Its translation is CASSEWPPGGHTDTQYF.

The V and J genes are TRBV6-1 and TRBJ1-1, with D unclear. CDR1 is MNHNS, CDR2 SASEGT, per germline. The CDR3 runs to 10 residues. Trimming stripped 7 bases from V and 10 bases from J, with 10 bases between. For the CDR3, the DNA is TGTGCCAGCACGGATCCGAGAGCTTTCTTT. It translates to CASTDPRAFF.

This clone has a handful of counts. The chain combines TRBV10-2 with TRBJ2-2; TRBD2 matches 14 bases. The germline CDR1 and CDR2 sequences are WSHSY and SAAADI. The CDR3 consists of 15 residues. The junction had 8 bases not matched to a gene; V was cut back by 10 bases and J by 7 bases. In nucleotides, the CDR3 is TGCGCCACCCCGACTAGCGGGGGGGCGGTCGGGGAGCTGTTTTTT. Encoded protein: CATPTSGGAVGELFF.

The chain has TRBV14 and TRBJ1-2, with TRBD1 as a possible D gene (5 bases). This CDR3 is built from 15 residues. The V and J ends lost 0 bases and 4 bases respectively, with 12 bases between them. The germline CDR1 and CDR2 sequences are SGHDN and FVKESK. Written as DNA, the CDR3 is TGTGCCAGCAGCCAAGACTCCAGGGTGGGCTATGGCTACACCTTC. This codes for CASSQDSRVGYGYTF. The variable domain in full, completed from reference TRBV14 and TRBJ1-2, reads EAGVTQFPSHSVIEKGQTVTLRCDPISGHDNLYWYRRVMGKEIKFLLHFVKESKQDESGMPNNRFLAERTGGTYSTLKVQPAELEDSGVYFCASSQDSRVGYGYTFGSGTRLTVV.

The CDR3 loop is CASSGSMNTEAFF. The CDR3 nucleotides are TGTGCCAGCAGCGGATCCATGAACACTGAAGCTTTCTTT. The chain combines TRBV5-8 with TRBJ1-1; no definite D call. CDR1 is SGHTS, CDR2 YDEGEE, per germline. CDR3 length equals 13 residues. V lost 4 bases, J lost 0 bases, and 7 bases lay in between.

Comments on this clone: This may arise from a read error, as a much more abundant clone is one base away. The V call is TRBV4-1, the J call TRBJ2-7, with a possible D match to TRBD1 (6 bases). The CDR3 runs 15 residues. Germline values: CDR1 MGHRA, CDR2 YSYEKL. CDR3 in amino acids: CASSRTEATPNEQCF. In nucleotides, the CDR3 is TGCGCCAGCAGCCGGACAGAGGCTACCCCCAACGAGCAGTGCTTC.

The CDR3 sequence: CASSPRGRGYSYEQYF. CDR3 sequence (DNA): TGCGCCAGCAGCCCGAGGGGCAGGGGGTACTCCTACGAGCAGTACTTC. J is TRBJ2-7 and V is TRBV5-1; the match to TRBD1 covers 7 bases. Germline V gene lookup returns CDR1 SGHRS and CDR2 YFSETQ. Trimming at V came to 4 bases and at J to 0 bases, leaving 10 bases not matched to a gene. The CDR3 totals 16 residues.

J is TRBJ1-2 and V is TRBV7-8, with TRBD1 identical over 8 bases. With 5 bases clipped from V and 3 bases from J, the junction kept 5 bases outside the gene matches. Looked up from germline, CDR1 is SGHVS and CDR2 is FQNEAQ. The CDR3 loop spans 14 amino acids. CDR3 residues: CASSPGQGDYGYTF. The CDR3 nucleotides are TGTGCCAGCAGCCCCGGACAGGGAGACTATGGCTACACCTTC.

This clone has a single count. The chain carries TRBV16 and TRBJ1-2; D is unclear. Germline-derived CDR1 and CDR2 are KGHSY and FQNENV. CDR3 length: 15 residues. Trimming left V 3 bases short and J 8 bases short, with 19 bases between. The CDR3 loop reads CASSHARHSAIGYTF. The CDR3 nucleotides are TGTGCCAGCAGCCATGCCAGACACTCGGCTATCGGCTACACCTTC.

This clone was seen only once. V and J are TRBV30 and TRBJ2-7; D assignment may be TRBD1 or TRBD2 (6 bases each). V lost 0 bases and J 6 bases, leaving 15 bases between the germline ends. CDR1 and CDR2 from the germline V gene are GTSNPN and SVGIG (reference sequence). This CDR3 has 14 amino acids. CDR3 residues: CAWSVGGQGSEQYF. DNA for the CDR3: TGTGCCTGGAGTGTAGGAGGGCAGGGGAGCGAGCAGTACTTC.

The chain uses TRBV9 and TRBJ2-7, with D maybe TRBD1 (5 bases). V was pared by 0 bases and J by 1 base, with 11 bases between. CDR3 length: 15 residues. The germline CDR1 and CDR2 sequences are SGDLS and YYNGEE. For the CDR3, the DNA is TGTGCCAGCAGCGTAGGAGGTCACAGGTCCTACGAGCAGTACTTC. Amino acids: CASSVGGHRSYEQYF.

CDR3 protein: CASSATGTGFSDTEAFF. The DNA for the CDR3 is TGTGCCAGCAGTGCTACTGGTACGGGATTCTCGGACACTGAAGCTTTCTTT. The rearrangement joins TRBV25-1 to TRBJ1-1; D is unclear. The CDR3 has 17 amino acids. The V gene lost 4 bases and the J gene lost 3 bases, with 21 bases spanning the gap. The germline CDR1 and CDR2 sequences are MGHDK and SYGVNS. Variable domain in full (rest from reference TRBV25-1 and TRBJ1-1): EADIYQTPRYLVIGTGKKITLECSQTMGHDKMYWYQQDPGMELHLIHYSYGVNSTEKGDLSSESTVSRIRTEHFPLTLESARPSHTSQYLCASSATGTGFSDTEAFFGQGTRLTVV.

The chain couples TRBV18 to TRBJ2-7; tentative D call: TRBD2 (6 bases). Germline V gives CDR1 KGHSH, CDR2 LQKENI. The CDR3 runs 12 residues. The V end lost 3 bases, the J end lost 5 bases, and 8 bases lay between the germline ends. The CDR3 DNA follows: TGTGCCAGCTCACCTGGAGGGAACGAGCAGTACTTC. Translating gives CASSPGGNEQYF.

The V call is TRBV28, the J call TRBJ2-7; D not certain. V dropped 6 bases and J dropped 3 bases, with 27 bases sitting between them. The CDR3 has 18 residues. Germline assignment: CDR1 MDHEN and CDR2 SYDVKM. CDR3 sequence: CASSPYSGDAFFFYEQYF. As DNA, the CDR3 is TGTGCCAGCAGCCCTTACAGTGGGGATGCGTTCTTCTTCTACGAGCAGTACTTC.

The rearrangement joins TRBV27 to TRBJ1-1; the D is unclear. V lost 6 bases and J lost 5, with 25 bases in between. From germline, CDR1 is MNHEY and CDR2 SMNVEV (reference sequence). CDR3 length equals 17 residues. The CDR3 nucleotides read TGTGCCAGCAGCACGCGGACCTCCAGGAGCCCGGGGACTGAAGCTTTCTTT. It specifies CASSTRTSRSPGTEAFF.

The V gene is TRBV5-1, the J gene TRBJ2-5, with D possibly being TRBD1 (6 bases). The ends were cut back, 2 bases at V and 4 bases at J, with 9 bases in the middle. This CDR3 region has 13 residues. Germline CDR1 and CDR2: SGHRS and YFSETQ. CDR3 nucleotides: TGCGCCAGCAGCTTAGACAGGACAGAGACCCAGTACTTC. This gives the protein CASSLDRTETQYF. The whole variable domain, remainder taken from reference TRBV5-1 and TRBJ2-5, is KAGVTQTPRYLIKTRGQQVTLSCSPISGHRSVSWYQQTPGQGLQFLFEYFSETQRNKGNFPGRFSGRQFSNSRSEMNVSTLELGDSALYLCASSLDRTETQYFGPGTRLLVL.